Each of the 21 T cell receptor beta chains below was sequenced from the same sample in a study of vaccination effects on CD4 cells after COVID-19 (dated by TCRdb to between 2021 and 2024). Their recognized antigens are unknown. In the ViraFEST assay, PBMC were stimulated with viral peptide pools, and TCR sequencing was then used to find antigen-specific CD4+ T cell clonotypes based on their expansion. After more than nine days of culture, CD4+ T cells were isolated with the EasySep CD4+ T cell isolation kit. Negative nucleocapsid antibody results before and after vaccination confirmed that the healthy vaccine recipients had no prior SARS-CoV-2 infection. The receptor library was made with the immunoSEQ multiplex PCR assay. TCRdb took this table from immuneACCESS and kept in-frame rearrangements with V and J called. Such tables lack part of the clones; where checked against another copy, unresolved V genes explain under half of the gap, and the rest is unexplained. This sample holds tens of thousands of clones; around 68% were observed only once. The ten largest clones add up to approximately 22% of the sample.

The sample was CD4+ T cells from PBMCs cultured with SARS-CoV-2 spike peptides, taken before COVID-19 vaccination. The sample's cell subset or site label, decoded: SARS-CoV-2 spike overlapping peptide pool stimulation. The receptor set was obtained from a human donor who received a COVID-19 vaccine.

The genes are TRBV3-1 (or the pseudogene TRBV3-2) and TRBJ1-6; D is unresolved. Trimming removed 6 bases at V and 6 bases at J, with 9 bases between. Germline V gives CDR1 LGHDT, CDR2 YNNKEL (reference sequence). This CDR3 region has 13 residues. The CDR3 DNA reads TGTGCCAGCAGTCTAGATGTTAATTCACCCCTCCACTTT. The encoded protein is CASSLDVNSPLHF.

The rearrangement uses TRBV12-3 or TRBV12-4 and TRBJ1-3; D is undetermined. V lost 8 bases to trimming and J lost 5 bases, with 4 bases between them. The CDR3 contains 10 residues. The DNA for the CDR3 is TGTGCCAGCGTCAGAAACACCATATATTTT. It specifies CASVRNTIYF.

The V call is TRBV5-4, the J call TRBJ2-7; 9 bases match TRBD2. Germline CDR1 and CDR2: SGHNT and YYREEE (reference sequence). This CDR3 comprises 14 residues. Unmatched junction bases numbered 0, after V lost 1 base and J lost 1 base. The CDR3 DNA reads TGTGCCAGCAGCTTGACTAGCGGGTCCTACGAGCAGTACTTC. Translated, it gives CASSLTSGSYEQYF.

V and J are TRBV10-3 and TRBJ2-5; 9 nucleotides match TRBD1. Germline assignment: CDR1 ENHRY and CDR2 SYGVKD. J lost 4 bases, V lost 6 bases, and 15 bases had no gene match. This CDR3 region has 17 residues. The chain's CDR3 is CAISPTGGRGSVETQYF. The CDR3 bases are TGTGCCATCAGCCCTACAGGGGGCCGGGGTTCCGTAGAGACCCAGTACTTC.

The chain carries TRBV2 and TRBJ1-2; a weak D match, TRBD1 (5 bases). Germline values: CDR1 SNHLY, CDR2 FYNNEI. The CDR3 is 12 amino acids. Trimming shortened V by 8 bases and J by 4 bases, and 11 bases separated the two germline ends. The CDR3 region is CASSGTVYGYTF. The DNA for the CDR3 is TGTGCCAGCTCCGGGACGGTCTATGGCTACACCTTC. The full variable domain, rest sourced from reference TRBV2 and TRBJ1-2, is EPEVTQTPSHQVTQMGQEVILRCVPISNHLYFYWYRQILGQKVEFLVSFYNNEISEKSEIFDDQFSVERPDGSNFTLKIRSTKLEDSAMYFCASSGTVYGYTFGSGTRLTVV.

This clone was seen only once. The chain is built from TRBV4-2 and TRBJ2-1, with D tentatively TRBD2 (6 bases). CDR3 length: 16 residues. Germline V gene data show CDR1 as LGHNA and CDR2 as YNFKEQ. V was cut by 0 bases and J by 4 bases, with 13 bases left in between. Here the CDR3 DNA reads TGTGCCAGCAGCCAAGATCTCAGCGGGTTATACAATGAGCAGTTCTTC. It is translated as CASSQDLSGLYNEQFF.

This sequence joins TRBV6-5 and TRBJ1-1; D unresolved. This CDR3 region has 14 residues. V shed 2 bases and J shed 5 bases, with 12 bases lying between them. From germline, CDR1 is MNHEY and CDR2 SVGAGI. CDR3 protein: CASSYSFRVTEAFF. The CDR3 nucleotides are TGTGCCAGCAGTTACAGTTTCCGAGTTACTGAAGCTTTCTTT.

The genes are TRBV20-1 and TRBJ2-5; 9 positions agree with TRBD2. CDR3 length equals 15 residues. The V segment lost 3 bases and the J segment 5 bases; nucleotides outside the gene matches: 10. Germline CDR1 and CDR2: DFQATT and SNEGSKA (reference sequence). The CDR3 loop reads CSASWREGPRETQYF. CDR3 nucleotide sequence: TGCAGTGCTAGTTGGCGGGAGGGCCCTCGGGAGACCCAGTACTTC.

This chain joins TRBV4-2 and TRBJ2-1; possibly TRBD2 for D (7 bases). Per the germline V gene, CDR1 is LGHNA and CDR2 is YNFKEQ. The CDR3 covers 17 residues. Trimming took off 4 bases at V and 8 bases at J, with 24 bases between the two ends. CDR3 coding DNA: TGTGCCAGCAGCCTTTGGGGGGAAGGGGGGGCCCTCCATGAGCAGTTCTTC. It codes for CASSLWGEGGALHEQFF.

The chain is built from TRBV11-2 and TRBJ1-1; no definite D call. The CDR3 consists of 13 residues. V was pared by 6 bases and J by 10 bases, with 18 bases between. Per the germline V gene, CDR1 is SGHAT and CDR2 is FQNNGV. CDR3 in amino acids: CASSPEGARIAFF. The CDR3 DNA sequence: TGTGCCAGCAGTCCCGAAGGTGCTCGAATAGCTTTCTTT.

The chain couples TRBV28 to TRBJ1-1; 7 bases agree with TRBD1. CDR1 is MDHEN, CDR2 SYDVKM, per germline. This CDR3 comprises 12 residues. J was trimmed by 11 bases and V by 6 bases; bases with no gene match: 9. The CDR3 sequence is CASSETGESAFF. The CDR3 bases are TGTGCCAGCAGCGAAACAGGGGAGTCGGCTTTCTTT.

The CDR3 sequence is CASSLLSGRAGNEQFF. DNA for the CDR3: TGTGCCAGCAGCTTACTCAGTGGGAGGGCAGGGAATGAGCAGTTCTTC. The rearrangement links TRBV7-2 to TRBJ2-1; 7 nucleotides agree with TRBD2. The J segment lost 7 bases and the V segment lost 2 bases, leaving 11 bases of the junction unmatched. CDR1 is SGHTA and CDR2 is FQGNSA in the germline V gene. The CDR3 length is 16 residues.

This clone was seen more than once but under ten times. The DNA of the CDR3 is TGCGCCAGCAGCTTAGAAGGGGGAGCCTATGGCTACACCTTC. Amino acid sequence: CASSLEGGAYGYTF. This sequence joins TRBV5-1 and TRBJ1-2; the D gene is possibly TRBD1 (6 bases). The CDR3 spans 14 residues. V was pared by 2 bases and J by 4 bases, with 12 bases between. Germline CDR1 is SGHRS and CDR2 is YFSETQ. Using reference TRBV5-1 and TRBJ1-2 for the parts outside the CDR3, the full variable domain is KAGVTQTPRYLIKTRGQQVTLSCSPISGHRSVSWYQQTPGQGLQFLFEYFSETQRNKGNFPGRFSGRQFSNSRSEMNVSTLELGDSALYLCASSLEGGAYGYTFGSGTRLTVV.

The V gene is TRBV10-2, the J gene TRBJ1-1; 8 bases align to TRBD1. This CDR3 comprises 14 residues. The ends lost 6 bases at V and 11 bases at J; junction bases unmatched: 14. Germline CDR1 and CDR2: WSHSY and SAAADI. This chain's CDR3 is CASSLTGAQAVAFF. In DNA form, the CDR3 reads TGCGCCAGCAGCCTGACAGGGGCCCAGGCCGTGGCTTTCTTT.

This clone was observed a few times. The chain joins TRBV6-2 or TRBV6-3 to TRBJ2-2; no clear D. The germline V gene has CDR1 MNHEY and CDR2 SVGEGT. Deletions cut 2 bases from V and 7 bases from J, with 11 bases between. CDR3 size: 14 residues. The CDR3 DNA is TGTGCCAGCAGTTACGGGCGGCTCAACGGGGAGCTGTTTTTT. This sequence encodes CASSYGRLNGELFF.

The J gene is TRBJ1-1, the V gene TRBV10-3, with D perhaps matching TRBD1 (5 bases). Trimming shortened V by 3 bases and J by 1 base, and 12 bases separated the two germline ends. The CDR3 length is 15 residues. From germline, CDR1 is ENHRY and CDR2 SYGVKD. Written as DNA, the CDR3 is TGTGCCATCAGTGAAAGGGGCAGAAAGAACACTGAAGCTTTCTTT. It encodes CAISERGRKNTEAFF.

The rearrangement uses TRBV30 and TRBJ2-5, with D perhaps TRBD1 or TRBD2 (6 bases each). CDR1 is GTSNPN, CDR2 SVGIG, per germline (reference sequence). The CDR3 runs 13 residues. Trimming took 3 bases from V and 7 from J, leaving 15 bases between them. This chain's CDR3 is CAWRGRGLGTQYF. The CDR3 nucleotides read TGTGCCTGGAGGGGCAGGGGACTTGGGACCCAGTACTTC.

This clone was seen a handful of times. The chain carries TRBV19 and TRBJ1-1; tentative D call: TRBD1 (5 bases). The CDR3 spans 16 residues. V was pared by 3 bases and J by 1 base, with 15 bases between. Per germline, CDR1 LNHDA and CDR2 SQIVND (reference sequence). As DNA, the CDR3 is TGTGCCAGTAGTATCCGGCTGGGACGGGGGAACACTGAAGCTTTCTTT. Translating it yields CASSIRLGRGNTEAFF.

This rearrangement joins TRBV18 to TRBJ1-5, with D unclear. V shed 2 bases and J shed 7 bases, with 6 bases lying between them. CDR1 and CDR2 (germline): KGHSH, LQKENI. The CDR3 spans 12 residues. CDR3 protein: CASSPEKQPQHF. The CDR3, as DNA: TGTGCCAGCTCACCAGAGAAACAGCCCCAGCATTTT.

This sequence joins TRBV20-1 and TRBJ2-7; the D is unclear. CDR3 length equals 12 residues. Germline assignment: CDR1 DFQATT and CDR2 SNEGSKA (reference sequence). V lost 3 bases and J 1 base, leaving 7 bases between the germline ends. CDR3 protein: CSASGLSYEQYF. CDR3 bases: TGCAGTGCTAGTGGGCTTTCCTACGAGCAGTACTTC.

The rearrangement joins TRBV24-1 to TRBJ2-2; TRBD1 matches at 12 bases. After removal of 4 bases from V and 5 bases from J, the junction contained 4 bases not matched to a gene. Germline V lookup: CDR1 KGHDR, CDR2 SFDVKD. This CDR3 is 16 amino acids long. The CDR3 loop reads CATSDPGQGATGELFF. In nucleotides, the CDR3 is TGTGCCACCAGTGACCCGGGACAGGGGGCTACCGGGGAGCTGTTTTTT.